These T cell receptor beta chains were read from a single sample in a study of shared clonotypes between healthy human individuals. The protocol was immunoSEQ multiplex PCR, while the TCRdb copy is restricted to in-frame clones and leaves out a portion. The profile shows about 2 million clones, over 85% of them singletons. The sequenced material came from naive CD8+ T cells sorted from blood. The receptor source for this set is a man younger than 35 in good health. The CDR3 runs from the conserved cysteine through the conserved F or W. The D gene is left open where the match is weak. Only some rows state a clone size, as once, few, many or a class for expanded clones.

D	length	V	J	size	CDR3	DNA
TRBD2	16	TRBV4-1	TRBJ2-5	-	CASSQDPPAGGETQYF	TGCGCCAGCAGCCAAGATCCTCCAGCGGGAGGAGAGACCCAGTACTTC
-	13	TRBV9	TRBJ2-1	-	CASSVGQYNEQFF	TGTGCCAGCAGCGTAGGACAGTACAATGAGCAGTTCTTC
-	15	TRBV4-1	TRBJ2-1	-	CASQGGGDAYNEQFF	TGCGCCAGCCAGGGCGGCGGGGATGCCTACAATGAGCAGTTCTTC
-	14	TRBV6-5	TRBJ2-7	few	CASSSSSAAYEQYF	TGTGCCAGCAGTTCCTCCTCAGCGGCCTACGAGCAGTACTTC
-	14	TRBV21-1	TRBJ2-5	-	CASSKDPRAETQYF	TGTGCCAGCAGCAAAGATCCCAGGGCGGAGACCCAGTACTTC
-	15	TRBV9	TRBJ2-5	-	CASSVGGGSGETQYF	TGTGCCAGCAGCGTAGGAGGCGGGTCCGGGGAGACCCAGTACTTC
-	11	TRBV9	TRBJ1-1	-	CASRGGGEAFF	TGTGCCAGCAGGGGTGGAGGGGAAGCTTTCTTT
-	16	TRBV6-5	TRBJ2-5	-	CASSYSIPGGGETQYF	TGTGCCAGCAGTTACTCGATCCCCGGGGGCGGCGAGACCCAGTACTTC
TRBD1	18	TRBV28	TRBJ2-3	-	CASSFRDRIRLSTDTQYF	TGTGCCAGCAGTTTCCGGGACAGGATTCGACTCAGCACAGATACGCAGTATTTT
-	15	TRBV11-2	TRBJ1-4	-	CASSPGQLGREKLFF	TGTGCCAGCAGCCCAGGACAGCTGGGGAGGGAAAAACTGTTTTTT
TRBD2	15	TRBV4-3	TRBJ2-7	-	CASSSGLAGNYEQYF	TGCGCCAGCAGCTCAGGACTAGCGGGAAACTACGAGCAGTACTTC
-	14	TRBV12-5	TRBJ2-3	-	CASGLARPTDTQYF	TGTGCTAGTGGTTTGGCCAGGCCCACAGATACGCAGTATTTT
-	15	TRBV6-1	TRBJ1-6	-	CASNQVEGYNSPLHF	TGTGCCAGCAACCAGGTAGAGGGGTATAATTCACCCCTCCACTTT
-	16	TRBV13	TRBJ2-2	-	CASSPMAQTNTGELFF	TGTGCCAGCAGCCCCATGGCACAAACGAACACCGGGGAGCTGTTTTTT
TRBD2	18	TRBV4-1	TRBJ2-7	-	CASSPKILLAGVLYEQYF	TGCGCCAGCAGCCCCAAGATATTGCTAGCGGGAGTATTGTACGAGCAGTACTTC
-	15	TRBV5-1	TRBJ1-3	-	CASSLASSSGSTIYF	TGCGCCAGCAGCTTGGCAAGCAGCTCTGGAAGCACCATATATTTT
TRBD2	16	TRBV9	TRBJ2-5	-	CASNQGTSGDQETQYF	TGTGCCAGCAACCAAGGGACTAGCGGGGACCAAGAGACCCAGTACTTC
TRBD2	15	TRBV5-6	TRBJ2-7	-	CASSLGLAGTYEQYF	TGTGCCAGCAGCCTTGGACTAGCGGGAACCTACGAGCAGTACTTC
TRBD1	16	TRBV4-1	TRBJ2-7	once	CASSQSPGQGLYEQYF	TGCGCCAGCAGCCAATCCCCGGGACAGGGTCTCTACGAGCAGTACTTC
-	15	TRBV4-3	TRBJ2-3	-	CASSQDSGSTDTQYF	TGCGCCAGCAGCCAAGATTCAGGGAGCACAGATACGCAGTATTTT
-	13	TRBV5-5	TRBJ2-2	-	CASSLSVTGELFF	TGTGCCAGCAGCTTGTCGGTCACCGGGGAGCTGTTTTTT
-	11	TRBV5-4	TRBJ1-2	-	CAIPIGTGYTF	TGTGCCATCCCGATCGGAACTGGCTACACCTTC
TRBD1	14	TRBV7-9	TRBJ1-2	-	CASSPGDRRYGYTF	TGTGCCAGCAGCCCAGGGGACAGACGCTATGGCTACACCTTC
TRBD2	17	TRBV15	TRBJ2-5	-	CATSRLDGLATQETQYF	TGTGCCACCAGCAGACTGGACGGACTAGCGACACAAGAGACCCAGTACTTC
-	14	TRBV7-9	TRBJ1-5	-	CASSRDSINQPQHF	TGTGCCAGCAGCAGGGACTCGATCAATCAGCCCCAGCATTTT
TRBD2	18	TRBV28	TRBJ2-7	-	CASSFFGLAGGPPYEQYF	TGTGCCAGCAGTTTTTTCGGGCTAGCGGGGGGGCCGCCCTACGAGCAGTACTTC
-	17	TRBV5-6	TRBJ1-5	-	CASSLAAGKYSNQPQHF	TGTGCCAGCAGCTTGGCCGCAGGAAAATATAGCAATCAGCCCCAGCATTTT
-	13	TRBV4-1	TRBJ2-7	-	CASSLKTGYEQYF	TGCGCCAGCAGCCTTAAAACGGGGTACGAGCAGTACTTC
TRBD1	15	TRBV2	TRBJ1-6	-	CASSNPTGGNSPLHF	TGTGCCAGCAGTAACCCGACAGGGGGAAATTCACCCCTCCACTTT